The 17 T cell receptor beta chains reported below all come from one sample, sequenced in a study of CDR3 diversity in severe acne. TCRdb re-analysed the PCR reads in MiXCR, keeping a single row per CDR3 protein. The table has 90,000 or so distinct CDR3 sequences, 45% to 55% seen once; the top ten hold around a tenth. The sequenced sample consisted of blood. The receptor set was obtained from a male donor in good health, serving as a control.

This clonotype was observed many times. Likely a read error: the CDR3 ends without its conserved phenylalanine or tryptophan. V gene TRBV5-8 combines with J gene TRBJ2-5, with TRBD2 matching over 14 bases. CDR3 length equals 16 residues. J was trimmed by 5 bases and V by 2 bases; bases with no gene match: 5. Germline-derived CDR1 and CDR2 are SGHTS and YDEGEE. DNA of the CDR3: TGTGCCAGCAGCTTAGGACTAGCGGGGGGCGGGGAGACCCAGTACCTC. Residues: CASSLGLAGGGETQYL.

The chain carries TRBV7-4 and TRBJ1-1; TRBD1 is a possible D gene (6 bases). The CDR3 runs 13 residues. Germline CDR1 is SGHVT and CDR2 is SQSDAQ. Trimming left V 8 bases short and J 4 bases short, with 14 bases between. The CDR3 region is CASGSRGPTEAFF. The CDR3 DNA is TGTGCCAGCGGCTCCAGGGGACCCACTGAAGCTTTCTTT. The full variable domain, rest sourced from reference TRBV7-4 and TRBJ1-1, is GAGVSQSPRYKVAKRGRDVALRCDSISGHVTLYWYRQTLGQGSEVLTYSQSDAQRDKSGRPSGRFSAERPERSVSTLKIQRTEQGDSAVYLCASGSRGPTEAFFGQGTRLTVV.

The chain couples TRBV7-9 to TRBJ1-1; the match to TRBD1 covers 7 bases. Germline trimming cut 5 bases from V and 6 bases from J; bases unmatched to any gene: 9. This CDR3 contains 14 residues. The germline gives CDR1 SEHNR, CDR2 FQNEAQ (reference sequence). The CDR3, as DNA: TGTGCCAGCAGCCACAGGGGAGGGGGCGCTGAAGCTTTCTTT. Translated: CASSHRGGGAEAFF.

This clonotype was recorded many times. V usage is TRBV7-2 and J usage is TRBJ1-2; no firm D call. CDR3 length equals 14 residues. Trimming stripped 5 bases from V and 1 base from J, with 11 bases between. CDR1 and CDR2 from the germline V gene are SGHTA and FQGNSA. The CDR3 region is CASSPPGLNYGYTF. In nucleotides, the CDR3 is TGTGCCAGCAGCCCGCCGGGTCTTAACTATGGCTACACCTTC.

The J gene is TRBJ2-7, the V gene TRBV2; 11 bases match TRBD2. Per the germline V gene, CDR1 is SNHLY and CDR2 is FYNNEI. The CDR3 loop spans 15 amino acids. J was trimmed by 3 bases and V by 4 bases; bases with no gene match: 5. Here the CDR3 DNA reads TGTGCCAGCAGTGCCACTAGCGGGAGCGGCTACGAGCAGTACTTC. It yields the protein CASSATSGSGYEQYF.

V gene TRBV2 combines with J gene TRBJ2-7; D perhaps matches TRBD1 (6 bases). In germline, CDR1 is SNHLY, CDR2 FYNNEI. The ends were cut back, 8 bases at V and 1 base at J, with 15 bases in the middle. The CDR3 runs 14 residues. CDR3 DNA: TGTGCCAGCTCACAATCAGACAGGTCCTACGAGCAGTACTTC. This translates into CASSQSDRSYEQYF.

This clonotype was seen repeatedly, ten times or more. The rearrangement links TRBV5-1 to TRBJ2-7, with TRBD2 matching 11 bases. From germline, CDR1 is SGHRS and CDR2 YFSETQ. The CDR3 runs 16 residues. V gave up 4 bases and J gave up 1 base; unmatched junction bases: 7. The CDR3 nucleotides read TGCGCCAGCAGCCCAAAACTAGCGGGAGCTTCCTACGAGCAGTACTTC. It specifies CASSPKLAGASYEQYF.

The V gene is TRBV7-9, the J gene TRBJ1-5, with a tentative D call TRBD1 (5 bases). Germline CDR1 SEHNR, CDR2 FQNEAQ (reference sequence). The CDR3 length is 14 residues. Trimming left V 2 bases short and J 7 bases short, with 12 bases between. CDR3 protein: CASSLTGGGQPQHF. CDR3 DNA: TGTGCCAGCAGCTTAACCGGGGGTGGGCAGCCCCAGCATTTT.

This clonotype has at least ten counts. This chain uses TRBV10-3 with TRBJ1-1; TRBD1 might be the D (5 bases). This CDR3 contains 14 residues. Trimming removed 3 bases from V and 4 bases from J, with 12 bases in between. Germline V gives CDR1 ENHRY, CDR2 SYGVKD. In DNA form, the CDR3 reads TGTGCCATCAGTGATTTTGGGGGGAGCACTGAAGCTTTCTTT. Translating it yields CAISDFGGSTEAFF.

J is TRBJ1-5 and V is TRBV6-5; tentatively, D is TRBD1 (5 bases). From germline, CDR1 is MNHEY and CDR2 SVGAGI. The CDR3 is 16 residues long. V was clipped by 4 bases and J by 7 bases, with 20 bases between them. The DNA of the CDR3 is TGTGCCAGCAGTTTTACGGGAATAGAGAGGGGACAGCCCCAGCATTTT. The encoded protein is CASSFTGIERGQPQHF.

This clonotype came up once. V is TRBV15 and J is TRBJ2-7, with 8 bases fitting TRBD2. The CDR3 totals 15 residues. The V segment lost 6 bases and the J segment 1 base; nucleotides outside the gene matches: 8. Germline CDR1 LNHNV, CDR2 YYDKDF (reference sequence). CDR3 region: CATRGGGRPSYEQYF. The DNA for the CDR3 is TGTGCCACCAGAGGAGGCGGGAGGCCATCCTACGAGCAGTACTTC.

The CDR3 reads CSASSQQALNTEAFF. CDR3 in DNA: TGCAGTGCCAGCAGCCAACAGGCCCTGAACACTGAAGCTTTCTTT. J is TRBJ1-1 and V is TRBV20-1; weak D call: TRBD1 (5 bases). Germline CDR1 DFQATT, CDR2 SNEGSKA (reference sequence). The CDR3 covers 15 residues. Deletions cut 6 bases from V and 0 bases from J, with 17 bases between.

This chain uses TRBV2 with TRBJ2-2; possibly TRBD1 for D (5 bases). This CDR3 spans 11 amino acids. CDR1 and CDR2 (germline): SNHLY, FYNNEI. V was trimmed by 6 bases and J by 8 bases, leaving 7 bases between them. This CDR3 is CASSNRGELFF. The CDR3 region has the DNA TGTGCCAGCAGCAACAGGGGGGAGCTGTTTTTT.

Many counts were recorded for this clonotype. The chain recombines TRBV10-3 with TRBJ2-7; 9 positions match TRBD1. The CDR3 is 17 residues long. The V gene end was trimmed by 0 bases and the J gene end by 6 bases; junction bases not matched to a gene: 12. The germline gives CDR1 ENHRY, CDR2 SYGVKD. The CDR3 reads CAISESRMTGGRGEQYF. The DNA for the CDR3 is TGTGCCATCAGTGAGTCTAGGATGACAGGGGGAAGAGGCGAGCAGTACTTC.

This clonotype was seen ten or more times. CDR3 DNA: TGTGCCAGCAGTTACGGCAGGAGGGGAGAGACCCAGTACTTC. Its translation: CASSYGRRGETQYF. This chain uses TRBV6-5 with TRBJ2-5, with D possibly being TRBD2 (6 bases). CDR3 size: 14 residues. Trimming stripped 2 bases from V and 4 bases from J, with 11 bases between. Germline assignment: CDR1 MNHEY and CDR2 SVGAGI.

The rearrangement links TRBV7-9 to TRBJ2-7, with a tentative D call TRBD2 (6 bases). V was pared by 3 bases and J by 2 bases, with 11 bases between. This CDR3 has 14 amino acids. The germline gives CDR1 SEHNR, CDR2 FQNEAQ (reference sequence). CDR3 DNA: TGTGCCAGCAGCTTGGGACTGATACCCTACGAGCAGTACTTC. Residues: CASSLGLIPYEQYF. Based on the CDR3 plus reference TRBV7-9 and TRBJ2-7, the full variable domain is DTGVSQNPRHKITKRGQNVTFRCDPISEHNRLYWYRQTLGQGPEFLTYFQNEAQLEKSRLLSDRFSAERPKGSFSTLEIQRTEQGDSAMYLCASSLGLIPYEQYFGPGTRLTVT.

This clonotype is labeled as medium-sized (0.01 to 0.1%). The chain recombines TRBV20-1 with TRBJ2-3; 12 bases agree with TRBD2. Germline V lookup: CDR1 DFQATT, CDR2 SNEGSKA (reference sequence). The length of the CDR3 is 17 residues. The V segment lost 0 bases and the J segment 1 base; nucleotides outside the gene matches: 5. This chain's CDR3 is CSARDVRLAGGTDTQYF. The CDR3 DNA reads as TGCAGTGCTAGAGATGTCAGACTAGCGGGAGGCACAGATACGCAGTATTTT.